This TCR beta chain was documented in a study of neurological immune-mediated disorders. TCRdb reanalysed the 5' RACE reads using MiXCR and keeps one entry per CDR3 protein. The sample consists of 30,000 or so distinct CDR3 sequences, less than 15% of them appearing once. General observations from the study: No sharing of CDR3 amino acid sequences was observed among expanded clones across subjects, suggesting private repertoires in all groups. HTLV-1-associated myelopathy displayed the greatest TCR clonal expansion, and multiple sclerosis exhibited the smallest, lower than that of healthy controls.

Time point described: technical triplicate 2. The T cells used for sorted libraries numbered 950,000 to 1,000,000, either CD4+ or CD8+. This clonotype was picked up many times. Its antigen is still unknown. The receptor was derived from a female donor with HTLV-1-associated myelopathy (HAM/TSP). The sample taken for sequencing was CD4+ T cells from blood.

The CDR3 loop is CASSAPGQGNSPLHF. The CDR3 DNA is TGTGCCAGCAGCGCACCGGGACAGGGAAATTCACCCCTCCACTTT. This chain uses TRBV9 with TRBJ1-6, with 9 bases that match TRBD1. CDR1 is SGDLS, CDR2 YYNGEE, per germline. Germline trimming cut 3 bases from V and 7 bases from J; bases unmatched to any gene: 5. This CDR3 comprises 15 residues. Full variable domain (remainder filled in from reference TRBV9 and TRBJ1-6): DSGVTQTPKHLITATGQRVTLRCSPRSGDLSVYWYQQSLDQGLQFLIQYYNGEERAKGNILERFSAQQFPDLHSELNLSSLELGDSALYFCASSAPGQGNSPLHFGNGTRLTVT.